Described below is a single T cell receptor (beta chain) sequence and its context. In its sample, this clonotype was seen a few times. The antigen this receptor binds is unknown. No quality values exist for individual bases; no much larger clone is one base distant. The data belong to a study of early T cells in non-severe SARS-CoV-2 infection (TCRdb year 2021). Looking at the study overall: Because TCR sequencing relied on bulk RNA taken from unsorted whole blood, pairing of alpha and beta chains was not possible.

This was a case-control study nested in a cohort of healthcare workers in London, UK, who had nasopharyngeal swab PCR tests and blood samples taken every week. Between 23 and 31 March 2020, the week of the UK lockdown, healthcare workers were enrolled and then followed up weekly for as long as 16 weeks. The research as a whole found: Matching against VDJdb was skewed toward anti-spike CD8 responses, likely underestimated virus-specific expansions, and missed private and CD4 specificities.

Unmatched junction bases come to 4, with V trimmed by 4 bases and J by 8 bases. CDR1 WSHSY and CDR2 SAAADI were looked up in the germline V gene. The CDR3 numbers 12 residues from cysteine through phenylalanine. CDR3 DNA only is kept here, 36 bases in frame from base 1. Receptor amplification or capture employed 5' RACE. TCRdb lists the instrument as NextSeq 500. In the TCR library protocol, unique molecular identifiers were attached to individual cDNA molecules to correct for PCR bias and sequencing error. Both TCR alpha and beta chains were sequenced, and tight co-correlation was observed between alpha and beta sequence abundances in each sample. The paper's data handling went like this. V gene, J gene and CDR3 annotation of TCR sequences was performed with Decombinator V4. TCRs were defined as expanded if a significant change between any two time points was detected under a Poisson model with p below 0.0001. TCR abundances were normalised to the total number of TCRs sequenced per sample and expressed as counts per million. MAIT TCRs were defined by TRAV1-2 paired with TRAJ12, TRAJ20 or TRAJ33, and iNKT TCRs by TRAV10 paired with TRAJ18. VDJdb, accessed on 1 November 2021, was searched for TCRs annotated for CMV, EBV and SARS-CoV-2, and TCRs annotated for more than one antigen were excluded. The raw public reads went through TCRdb reprocessing: fastp at Q25, MiXCR clone calling, in-frame beta chains kept. Under each unique CDR3 protein, matching rows form one entry showing the most common genes and DNA. These V and J calls rely on TCRdb rather than the paper's analysis. The sample table records under 70,000 distinct CDR3 sequences; roughly an eighth of these occur just once. Almost 9.5% of the sample rests with the top ten.

The sequence links TRBV10-2 to TRBJ1-1, and 7 junction bases match TRBD1. The sequence was obtained from an adult who was a healthcare worker with PCR-confirmed SARS-CoV-2 infection or an uninfected control (not recorded which). Here the sequenced sample was whole blood, taken at baseline. This receptor carries the CDR3 CASSATDREAFF. The bases read TGCGCCAGCAGTGCGACGGACAGGGAAGCTTTCTTT.